This TCR beta chain was recovered during a study of cytomegalovirus exposure and HLA in healthy donors. Whole-study results and caveats: Confirmation was obtained in vitro that a few CMV-associated chains are specific for CMV antigens.

The study ran its PCR with 60 Vbeta and 13 Jbeta primers. TCRdb's copy holds only in-frame clones and misses some; the assay was immunoSEQ multiplex PCR. The sample holds 130,000 to 150,000 clones, roughly 70% seen once. Unmatched junction bases numbered 5, after V lost 2 bases and J lost 2 bases. Germline-derived CDR1 and CDR2 are SGHTA and FQGNSA. The CDR3 is made up of 15 amino acids. As regards this clone: Its antigen remains unidentified. Other DNA sequences in this sample translate to the same CDR3.

This receptor was taken from a man aged 18 to 35 in good health and CMV-seropositive. Sequences were obtained from PBMCs. This rearrangement joins TRBV7-2 to TRBJ1-2; 7 bases align to TRBD1. CDR3 nucleotides: TGTGCCAGCAGCTTACTTCCGGGACAGAACTATGGCTACACCTTC. It translates to CASSLLPGQNYGYTF.